A few counts support the clone carrying this T cell receptor (beta chain). There are 16 residues in the CDR3. The germline V gene has CDR1 SGHAT and CDR2 FQNNGV. V was cut by 4 bases and J by 0 bases, with 15 bases left in between. TCRdb recomputed calls from the 5' RACE reads with MiXCR, one row per CDR3 protein. The sample lists about 310,000 distinct CDR3 sequences, approximately 19% seen once, with 20% to 25% in the top ten. The data are from a study of T-cell memory formation after mild COVID-19. The source material was PBMCs or a T cell subset sorted from them (not recorded which). This chain connects TRBV11-2 to TRBJ1-1, with a possible D match to TRBD1 (6 bases). This receptor was obtained from a man aged 18 to 29 who had mild COVID-19 (a few samples of this study predate the infection). Cell type and time point are not known. CDR3 sequence: CASSSVRQAMNTEAFF. The CDR3 DNA is TGTGCCAGCAGCTCAGTAAGACAGGCGATGAACACTGAAGCTTTCTTT.